Below, one TCR beta chain is given with its context. Its antigen is unidentified. The sample originates from a study of T cell responses to AZD1222 COVID-19 vaccine. TCRdb's table, derived via immunoSEQ multiplex PCR, lists solely in-frame clones and lacks some. The sample includes roughly 120,000 clones, approximately 90% seen only once; the top ten take 7.5%. Points from the study as a whole: The repertoires were collected only after the peak T cell response. Nearly half of the spike-specific TCRs reportedly recognize variant regions that carry no mutations.

J was trimmed by 0 bases and V by 5 bases; bases with no gene match: 2. CDR3 length equals 14 residues. Germline V gene data show CDR1 as ENHRY and CDR2 as SYGVKD. This clonotype was obtained from an adult in good health. V usage is TRBV10-3 and J usage is TRBJ1-1; 8 nucleotides align to TRBD1. The input for sequencing was peripheral blood, taken on day 0 of AZD1222 vaccination. This CDR3 reads CAISSTGVNTEAFF. In DNA, the CDR3 is TGTGCCATCAGTTCGACAGGGGTGAACACTGAAGCTTTCTTT.